Shown below are 29 T cell receptor beta chains from a single sample sequenced in a study of T cell responses to AZD1222 COVID-19 vaccine. TCRdb keeps only in-frame clones here, not all; method: immunoSEQ multiplex PCR. The sample yields around 94,000 clones, roughly nine tenths seen once. This specimen consisted of peripheral blood, obtained on day 0 of AZD1222 vaccination. These receptors were taken from an adult in good health.

The chain joins TRBV30 to TRBJ2-7; 8 bases fit TRBD2. The CDR3 has 12 residues. Germline values: CDR1 GTSNPN, CDR2 SVGIG (reference sequence). The ends lost 4 bases at V and 5 bases at J; junction bases unmatched: 4. The CDR3 is CAWTPGGDEQYF. In DNA, the CDR3 is TGTGCCTGGACCCCGGGGGGGGACGAGCAGTACTTC. Full variable domain (rest looked up from reference TRBV30 and TRBJ2-7): SQTIHQWPATLVQPVGSPLSLECTVEGTSNPNLYWYRQAAGRGLQLLFYSVGIGQISSEVPQNLSASRPQDRQFILSSKKLLLSDSGFYLCAWTPGGDEQYFGPGTRLTVT.

CDR3 nucleotides: TGTGCCACCATTGAGGGACTGAACACTGAAGCTTTCTTT. This encodes CATIEGLNTEAFF. The chain couples TRBV15 to TRBJ1-1; tentatively, D is TRBD1 (5 bases). The CDR3 consists of 13 residues. Deletions cut 7 bases from V and 0 bases from J, with 9 bases between. Germline V gives CDR1 LNHNV, CDR2 YYDKDF (reference sequence).

V and J are TRBV27 and TRBJ2-2; 9 bases match TRBD1. Per germline, CDR1 MNHEY and CDR2 SMNVEV (reference sequence). With 10 bases clipped from V and 4 bases from J, the junction kept 7 bases outside the gene matches. This CDR3 contains 14 residues. CDR3 coding DNA: TGTGCCACCCTGGGACAGGGTCGCACCGGGGAGCTGTTTTTT. Its protein is CATLGQGRTGELFF.

In this sample, this clone turned up a few times. The chain joins TRBV10-2 to TRBJ1-5, with D uncertain. Between the trimmed V and J ends, which lost 3 bases and 0 bases, there was a span of 9 bases. The CDR3 loop spans 15 amino acids. Germline V gene sequence: CDR1 WSHSY, CDR2 SAAADI. CDR3 protein: CASSDSQISNQPQHF. The DNA of the CDR3 is TGCGCCAGCAGTGATTCACAGATTAGCAATCAGCCCCAGCATTTT.

The chain couples TRBV28 to TRBJ1-2, with D possibly being TRBD1 (6 bases). This CDR3 contains 14 residues. V shed 1 base and J shed 6 bases, with 12 bases lying between them. Germline lookup yields CDR1 MDHEN and CDR2 SYDVKM. The CDR3, as DNA: TGTGCCAGCAGTTTATCGGGGGCGCGGAATGGCTACACCTTC. Its protein product is CASSLSGARNGYTF.

The rearrangement links TRBV6-6 to TRBJ1-4; D gene ambiguous. Germline V gives CDR1 MNHNY, CDR2 SVGAGI (reference sequence). The CDR3 is 12 amino acids. The V and J ends lost 7 bases and 8 bases respectively, with 11 bases between them. CDR3 sequence (DNA): TGTGCCAGCAAGGTCGGGGAGGAAAAACTGTTTTTT. It is translated as CASKVGEEKLFF.

The chain carries TRBV7-2 and TRBJ1-3, with D uncertain. V was cut by 5 bases and J by 4 bases, with 15 bases left in between. The CDR3 length is 15 residues. Germline-derived CDR1 and CDR2 are SGHTA and FQGNSA. CDR3 nucleotides: TGTGCCAGCAGCCCCGTGGGGATCTGGGGAAACACCATATATTTT. This encodes CASSPVGIWGNTIYF.

A few counts support this clone. The chain is built from TRBV6-5 and TRBJ1-6, with D tentatively TRBD1 (5 bases). The CDR3 has 15 residues. V shed 5 bases and J shed 14 bases, with 22 bases lying between them. The V gene's germline CDR1 is MNHEY and CDR2 SVGAGI. The DNA of the CDR3 is TGTGCCAGCAGTCGGGGCCCACCCGATAACTTCTCCCTCCACTTT. Its protein product is CASSRGPPDNFSLHF.

The chain links TRBV7-2 to TRBJ2-3; perhaps TRBD2 as D (6 bases). The germline V gene has CDR1 SGHTA and CDR2 FQGNSA. The CDR3 is 16 residues long. Between the trimmed V and J ends, which lost 5 bases and 1 base, there was a span of 16 bases. The CDR3 loop is CASSPLGGPRTDTQYF. DNA of the CDR3: TGTGCCAGCAGCCCCCTCGGGGGTCCCCGCACAGATACGCAGTATTTT.

J is TRBJ2-1 and V is TRBV7-3; D is unclear. The CDR3 has 13 residues. Germline values: CDR1 SGHTA, CDR2 FQGTGA. Trimming cost V 2 bases and J 5 bases, with 7 bases left between them. This CDR3 is CASSLDGNNEQFF. The DNA of the CDR3 is TGTGCCAGCAGCTTAGATGGGAACAATGAGCAGTTCTTC.

The CDR3 DNA reads as TGTGCCAGCAGCTTGGGTAGCGGAGATAGGACCGGGGAGCTGTTTTTT. Translating gives CASSLGSGDRTGELFF. The V gene is TRBV5-8, the J gene TRBJ2-2, with a weak D call TRBD2 (6 bases). Germline V gene sequence: CDR1 SGHTS, CDR2 YDEGEE. V was clipped by 0 bases and J by 5 bases, with 14 bases between them. This CDR3 comprises 16 residues.

This chain's CDR3 is CASSLSGTGELFF. The CDR3 DNA sequence: TGTGCCAGCAGTTTATCAGGAACCGGGGAGCTGTTTTTT. The chain carries TRBV27 and TRBJ2-2, with no clear D. Germline-derived CDR1 and CDR2 are MNHEY and SMNVEV (reference sequence). The CDR3 loop spans 13 amino acids. Trimming shortened V by 0 bases and J by 5 bases, and 4 bases separated the two germline ends.

The chain is built from TRBV14 and TRBJ2-3; the match to TRBD2 covers 12 bases. V lost 3 bases to trimming and J lost 6 bases; unmatched junction nucleotides: 7. This CDR3 is 16 amino acids long. Germline loops: CDR1 SGHDN, CDR2 FVKESK. CDR3 DNA: TGTGCCAGCAGCCAGCGACTAGCGGGAGACCATGATACGCAGTATTTT. Translated: CASSQRLAGDHDTQYF. The full variable domain, with the rest looked up from reference TRBV14 and TRBJ2-3, is EAGVTQFPSHSVIEKGQTVTLRCDPISGHDNLYWYRRVMGKEIKFLLHFVKESKQDESGMPNNRFLAERTGGTYSTLKVQPAELEDSGVYFCASSQRLAGDHDTQYFGPGTRLTVL.

The chain is built from TRBV9 and TRBJ1-3; no definite D call. Trimming took off 0 bases at V and 0 bases at J, with 7 bases between the two ends. The germline gives CDR1 SGDLS, CDR2 YYNGEE. This CDR3 is 15 amino acids long. In nucleotides, the CDR3 is TGTGCCAGCAGCGTAGGGGTGTTCTCTGGAAACACCATATATTTT. As protein: CASSVGVFSGNTIYF.

The chain is built from TRBV24-1 and TRBJ1-1, with D perhaps matching TRBD1 (6 bases). The CDR3 is 14 amino acids. With 7 bases removed from V and 5 bases from J, the gap between germline ends came to 16 bases. Per germline, CDR1 KGHDR and CDR2 SFDVKD. For the CDR3, the DNA is TGTGCCACCAGCGGAGGGGGGGGAAGGACTGAAGCTTTCTTT. This sequence encodes CATSGGGGRTEAFF.

This clone was seen a few times. The chain links TRBV14 to TRBJ1-2, with D unresolved. This CDR3 has 14 residues. The ends were cut back, 0 bases at V and 2 bases at J, with 7 bases in the middle. Germline CDR1 is SGHDN and CDR2 is FVKESK. The CDR3 spells CASSQDSPNYGYTF. The DNA of the CDR3 is TGTGCCAGCAGCCAAGACTCCCCCAACTATGGCTACACCTTC.

The chain combines TRBV27 with TRBJ1-1; D call uncertain. Per the germline V gene, CDR1 is MNHEY and CDR2 is SMNVEV (reference sequence). Trimming cost V 3 bases and J 1 base, with 15 bases left between them. The length of the CDR3 is 16 residues. The CDR3 DNA sequence: TGTGCCAGCAGTTTCACAGTTTCCCGGGGGAACACTGAAGCTTTCTTT. Residues: CASSFTVSRGNTEAFF.

There are a few counts of this clone. V usage is TRBV19 and J usage is TRBJ1-5; possibly TRBD1 for D (5 bases). V was pared by 5 bases and J by 7 bases, with 18 bases between. The CDR3 is 15 residues long. Per the germline V gene, CDR1 is LNHDA and CDR2 is SQIVND (reference sequence). The CDR3 region has the DNA TGTGCCAGTAGTTTCCGGGGGATGGGGAACCAGCCCCAGCATTTT. Its translation is CASSFRGMGNQPQHF.

V and J are TRBV9 and TRBJ1-2; 7 bases are a match to TRBD1. The V gene's germline CDR1 is SGDLS and CDR2 YYNGEE. The CDR3 is 15 amino acids. V lost 0 bases, J lost 1 base, and 3 bases stayed unmatched. The CDR3 sequence is CASSVEGQSNYGYTF. The DNA for the CDR3 is TGTGCCAGCAGCGTAGAGGGACAGAGTAACTATGGCTACACCTTC.

The genes are TRBV6-2 or TRBV6-3 and TRBJ1-2; no definite D call. The CDR3 runs 14 residues. V was cut by 5 bases and J by 4 bases, with 14 bases left in between. The germline V gene encodes CDR1 MNHEY and CDR2 SVGEGT. The CDR3 protein is CASSPSQWAYGYTF. CDR3 bases: TGTGCCAGCAGTCCCTCCCAGTGGGCCTATGGCTACACCTTC.

For the CDR3, the DNA is TGTGCCAGCAGCTTAGTTCAAGATCAGCCCCAGCATTTT. It codes for CASSLVQDQPQHF. This rearrangement joins TRBV11-2 to TRBJ1-5, with D uncertain. Germline CDR1 and CDR2: SGHAT and FQNNGV. V gave up 1 base and J gave up 5 bases, with 6 bases separating them. CDR3 length equals 13 residues.

The V call is TRBV5-4, the J call TRBJ1-2; D may be TRBD1 (5 bases). Trimming removed 2 bases at V and 4 bases at J, with 12 bases between. Per the germline V gene, CDR1 is SGHNT and CDR2 is YYREEE (reference sequence). The length of the CDR3 is 14 residues. In DNA, the CDR3 is TGTGCCAGCAGCTTTGAGTGGGGCAGCTATGGCTACACCTTC. Translation: CASSFEWGSYGYTF.

The chain has TRBV7-3 and TRBJ1-2; no clear D gene. This CDR3 has 13 residues. Germline CDR1 SGHTA, CDR2 FQGTGA. V gave up 6 bases and J gave up 0 bases, with 8 bases separating them. CDR3 protein: CASSPSTNYGYTF. In nucleotides, the CDR3 is TGTGCCAGCAGTCCGAGCACTAACTATGGCTACACCTTC.

The chain couples TRBV6-2 or TRBV6-3 to TRBJ2-7, with TRBD1 matching over 9 bases. The CDR3 sequence is 17 residues long. Germline V gene data show CDR1 as MNHEY and CDR2 as SVGEGT. V lost 1 base and J lost 1; bases outside the gene matches: 8. CDR3 loop: CASSYWDRVIPSYEQYF. The CDR3 DNA follows: TGTGCCAGCAGTTACTGGGACAGGGTAATACCTTCCTACGAGCAGTACTTC.

The chain uses TRBV5-4 and TRBJ2-7, with TRBD1 matching 9 bases. The CDR3 loop spans 15 amino acids. Germline values: CDR1 SGHNT, CDR2 YYREEE (reference sequence). The ends lost 1 base at V and 6 bases at J; junction bases unmatched: 8. The CDR3, as DNA: TGTGCCAGCAGCTTGCCCCCGGGACAGGGAACCGAGCAGTACTTC. This gives the protein CASSLPPGQGTEQYF.

This rearrangement joins TRBV2 to TRBJ1-1; D remains ambiguous. This CDR3 has 13 amino acids. The germline V and J ends were trimmed by 4 bases and 5 bases, with 11 bases remaining between them. The germline gives CDR1 SNHLY, CDR2 FYNNEI. The DNA for the CDR3 is TGTGCCAGCAGTGGACTTAGAGGGACTGAAGCTTTCTTT. This gives the protein CASSGLRGTEAFF.

The chain employs TRBV7-3 and TRBJ1-2; TRBD1 matches 8 bases. Unmatched junction bases numbered 9, after V lost 5 bases and J lost 7 bases. The CDR3 is 14 amino acids. Germline-derived CDR1 and CDR2 are SGHTA and FQGTGA. The CDR3 DNA sequence: TGTGCCAGCAGCCCCGGGACAGGAGAGTTTGGCTACACCTTC. Translated, it gives CASSPGTGEFGYTF. The whole variable domain, remainder taken from reference TRBV7-3 and TRBJ1-2, is GAGVSQTPSNKVTEKGKYVELRCDPISGHTALYWYRQSLGQGPEFLIYFQGTGAADDSGLPNDRFFAVRPEGSVSTLKIQRTERGDSAVYLCASSPGTGEFGYTFGSGTRLTVV.

This chain uses TRBV15 with TRBJ2-2; D uncertain. The CDR3 runs to 16 residues. V was cut by 5 bases and J by 0 bases, with 13 bases left in between. CDR1 LNHNV and CDR2 YYDKDF come from the germline V gene (reference sequence). CDR3 protein: CATSLLRSSNTGELFF. CDR3 in DNA: TGTGCCACCAGCCTCCTTCGGAGCTCGAACACCGGGGAGCTGTTTTTT.

The chain carries TRBV19 and TRBJ1-2; D may be TRBD1 (5 bases). This CDR3 is 14 amino acids long. Trimming took off 3 bases at V and 0 bases at J, with 8 bases between the two ends. CDR1 is LNHDA, CDR2 SQIVND, per germline (reference sequence). The DNA for the CDR3 is TGTGCCAGTAGTATTCAGGGCACTAACTATGGCTACACCTTC. Translated, it gives CASSIQGTNYGYTF.